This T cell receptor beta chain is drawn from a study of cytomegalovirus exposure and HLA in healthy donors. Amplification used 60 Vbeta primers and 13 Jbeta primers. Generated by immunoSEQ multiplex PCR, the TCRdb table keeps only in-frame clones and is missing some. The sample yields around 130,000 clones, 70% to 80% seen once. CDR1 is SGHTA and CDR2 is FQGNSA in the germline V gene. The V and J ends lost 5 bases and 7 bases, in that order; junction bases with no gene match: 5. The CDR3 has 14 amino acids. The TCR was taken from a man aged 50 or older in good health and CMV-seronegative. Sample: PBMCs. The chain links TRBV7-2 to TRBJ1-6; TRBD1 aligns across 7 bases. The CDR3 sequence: CASSPGTANSPLHF. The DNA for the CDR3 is TGTGCCAGCAGCCCGGGGACAGCCAATTCACCCCTCCACTTT. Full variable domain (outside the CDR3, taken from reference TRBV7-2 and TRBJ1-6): GAGVSQSPSNKVTEKGKDVELRCDPISGHTALYWYRQSLGQGLEFLIYFQGNSAPDKSGLPSDRFSAERTGGSVSTLTIQRTQQEDSAVYLCASSPGTANSPLHFGNGTRLTVT.